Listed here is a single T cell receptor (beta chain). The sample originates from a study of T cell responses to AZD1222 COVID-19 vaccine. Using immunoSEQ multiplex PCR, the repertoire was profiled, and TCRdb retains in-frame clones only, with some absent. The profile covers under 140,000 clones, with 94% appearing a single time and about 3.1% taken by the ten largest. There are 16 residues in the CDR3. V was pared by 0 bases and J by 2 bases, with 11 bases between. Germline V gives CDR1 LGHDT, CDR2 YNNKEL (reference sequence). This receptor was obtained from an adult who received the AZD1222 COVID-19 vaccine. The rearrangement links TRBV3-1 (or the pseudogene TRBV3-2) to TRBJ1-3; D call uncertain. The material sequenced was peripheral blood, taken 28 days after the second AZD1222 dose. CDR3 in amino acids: CASSQDIRGTGNTIYF. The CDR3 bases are TGTGCCAGCAGCCAAGATATACGGGGAACTGGAAACACCATATATTTT.